This T cell receptor beta chain was sequenced in a study of blood T cell repertoires in COVID-19. V was cut by 3 bases and J by 0 bases, with 12 bases left in between. This CDR3 spans 15 amino acids. Looked up from germline, CDR1 is SGHRS and CDR2 is YFSETQ. The protocol was immunoSEQ multiplex PCR, while the TCRdb copy is restricted to in-frame clones and leaves out a portion. The data contain approximately 50,000 clones, about nine tenths of them seen just once; the ten biggest clones take up over 5.5%. The V and J genes are TRBV5-1 and TRBJ1-1; weak D call: TRBD1 (6 bases). The TCR was taken from a man between 50 and 59 years old with active COVID-19. Input material: peripheral blood. The DNA of the CDR3 is TGCGCCAGCAGCTCCGCGGGGGCCCTGAACACTGAAGCTTTCTTT. Translating gives CASSSAGALNTEAFF. Complete variable domain (other parts from reference TRBV5-1 and TRBJ1-1): KAGVTQTPRYLIKTRGQQVTLSCSPISGHRSVSWYQQTPGQGLQFLFEYFSETQRNKGNFPGRFSGRQFSNSRSEMNVSTLELGDSALYLCASSSAGALNTEAFFGQGTRLTVV.